One sample yielded the 11 T cell receptor beta chains listed below, sequenced in a study of cytomegalovirus exposure and HLA in healthy donors. PCR employed 60 Vbeta and 13 Jbeta primers. The method was immunoSEQ multiplex PCR; TCRdb's version includes in-frame clones alone and lacks a portion of them. The table lists approximately 210,000 clones, over 60% of them singletons. Sequencing was performed on PBMCs. These receptors all stem from a male donor in good health and CMV-seronegative.

The chain recombines TRBV19 with TRBJ2-7, with D tentatively TRBD1 (5 bases). Trimming shortened V by 5 bases and J by 2 bases, and 16 bases separated the two germline ends. Germline CDR1 and CDR2: LNHDA and SQIVND (reference sequence). CDR3 length: 15 residues. CDR3 DNA: TGTGCCAGTAGTGAGCAGGGTTTTGCCCCCTACGAGCAGTACTTC. It is translated as CASSEQGFAPYEQYF.

The chain uses TRBV5-1 and TRBJ1-3; 10 bases line up with TRBD1. The V gene's germline CDR1 is SGHRS and CDR2 YFSETQ. The CDR3 loop spans 16 amino acids. Trimming at V came to 0 bases and at J to 2 bases, leaving 2 bases not matched to a gene. CDR3 amino acids: CASSLAGTGAGNTIYF. The CDR3 nucleotides read TGCGCCAGCAGCTTGGCTGGGACAGGGGCTGGAAACACCATATATTTT.

The chain links TRBV7-3 to TRBJ1-2; TRBD1 aligns across 10 bases. The CDR3 loop spans 16 amino acids. Germline CDR1 is SGHTA and CDR2 is FQGTGA. The V gene end was trimmed by 5 bases and the J gene end by 6 bases; junction bases not matched to a gene: 12. The CDR3, as DNA: TGTGCCAGCAGCCCGCCCCCGGGACAGGGGTCCCATGGCTACACCTTC. Residues: CASSPPPGQGSHGYTF.

This rearrangement joins TRBV10-3 to TRBJ2-3, with D tentatively TRBD2 (5 bases). Trimming left V 4 bases short and J 2 bases short, with 19 bases between. This CDR3 comprises 17 residues. CDR1 is ENHRY and CDR2 is SYGVKD in the germline V gene. The CDR3 here is CAISGKSGSHSTDTQYF. The DNA of the CDR3 is TGTGCCATCAGTGGTAAGAGTGGGAGCCACTCCACAGATACGCAGTATTTT.

With respect to this clone: Different DNA sequences within this sample yield the same CDR3. The V and J genes are TRBV28 and TRBJ1-2, with a weak D call TRBD1 (6 bases). Germline assignment: CDR1 MDHEN and CDR2 SYDVKM. The CDR3 spans 13 residues. Trimming left V 5 bases short and J 4 bases short, with 11 bases between. CDR3 in amino acids: CASSLRGGYGYTF. CDR3 nucleotide sequence: TGTGCCAGCAGTCTAAGAGGGGGCTATGGCTACACCTTC.

Written as DNA, the CDR3 is TGCGCCAGCAGCCAAGGAGACAGACAGTGGGGCTCCTACGAGCAGTACTTC. Translated: CASSQGDRQWGSYEQYF. The rearrangement links TRBV4-3 to TRBJ2-7, with D possibly TRBD1 on 5 matching bases. The CDR3 spans 17 residues. Trimming took 1 base from V and 0 from J, leaving 16 bases between them. Germline V gene lookup returns CDR1 LGHNA and CDR2 YSLEER.

The chain links TRBV11-3 to TRBJ1-1, with 11 nucleotides matching TRBD1. This CDR3 is 16 amino acids long. The V gene's germline CDR1 is SGHNT and CDR2 YENEEA. V dropped 5 bases and J dropped 10; count of bases not matched to a gene: 15. The chain's CDR3 is CASSPHRDRGSRGAFF. As DNA, the CDR3 is TGTGCCAGCAGCCCCCACCGGGACAGGGGGAGCAGAGGAGCTTTCTTT.

The V gene is TRBV6-6, the J gene TRBJ1-6, with TRBD1 identical over 9 bases. Germline lookup yields CDR1 MNHNY and CDR2 SVGAGI (reference sequence). Unmatched junction bases numbered 0, after V lost 0 bases and J lost 3 bases. This CDR3 has 16 residues. The CDR3 is CASSYSTGGYNSPLHF. In nucleotides, the CDR3 is TGTGCCAGCAGTTACTCGACAGGGGGCTATAATTCACCCCTCCACTTT.

The chain has TRBV9 and TRBJ2-1, with D tentatively TRBD1 (6 bases). The length of the CDR3 is 14 residues. V was cut by 0 bases and J by 3 bases, with 7 bases left in between. Per germline, CDR1 SGDLS and CDR2 YYNGEE. This CDR3 is CASSVAGHYNEQFF. Written as DNA, the CDR3 is TGTGCCAGCAGCGTAGCGGGACACTACAATGAGCAGTTCTTC.

This clone was seen a single time. V usage is TRBV7-9 and J usage is TRBJ1-1; tentatively, D is TRBD1 (5 bases). CDR3 size: 13 residues. CDR1 and CDR2 (germline): SEHNR, FQNEAQ (reference sequence). V lost 5 bases, J lost 7 bases, and 14 bases lay in between. The DNA for the CDR3 is TGTGCCAGCAGCCCCACCCTCGACAGTGAAGCTTTCTTT. Residues: CASSPTLDSEAFF.

The gene calls are TRBV6-5 and TRBJ1-2, with 7 bases identical to TRBD1. CDR3 length: 15 amino acids. Germline CDR1 MNHEY, CDR2 SVGAGI. With 10 bases clipped from V and 1 base from J, the junction kept 12 bases outside the gene matches. In DNA form, the CDR3 reads TGTGCCACCACCCGTGGACAGGACAATAACTATGGCTACACCTTC. Encoded protein: CATTRGQDNNYGYTF.